A single sample gave rise to the 10 T cell receptor beta chains below, sequenced in a study of shared clonotypes between healthy human individuals. Assay: immunoSEQ multiplex PCR; the TCRdb copy retains only in-frame clones and omits some. The table has more than 500,000 clones, around 96% seen once. Sequencing input: naive CD4+ T cells sorted from blood. The subset is: CD45RA+ positively selected. The receptors were sampled from a woman in her 30s in good health.

The chain combines TRBV19 with TRBJ2-6; no definite D call. The V and J ends lost 0 bases and 0 bases respectively, with 6 bases between them. CDR1 is LNHDA, CDR2 SQIVND, per germline (reference sequence). This CDR3 has 16 residues. In DNA, the CDR3 is TGTGCCAGTAGTATAGATTTGGGCTCTGGGGCCAACGTCCTGACTTTC. Translating gives CASSIDLGSGANVLTF.

This rearrangement joins TRBV28 to TRBJ1-4; TRBD1 is a possible D gene (5 bases). Germline CDR1 and CDR2: MDHEN and SYDVKM. The CDR3 has 15 amino acids. V lost 4 bases and J 8 bases, leaving 17 bases between the germline ends. The CDR3 is CASSSPQGYGEKLFF. The DNA for the CDR3 is TGTGCCAGCAGTTCCCCCCAGGGTTATGGGGAAAAACTGTTTTTT.

This clone was detected only once. For the CDR3, the DNA is TGTGCCATCAGTGGTCGGGTTGACACAGATACGCAGTATTTT. Its translation: CAISGRVDTDTQYF. The V call is TRBV10-3, the J call TRBJ2-3; no clear D. V dropped 4 bases and J dropped 2 bases, with 10 bases sitting between them. Germline CDR1 is ENHRY and CDR2 is SYGVKD. The CDR3 covers 14 residues.

This chain links TRBV30 with TRBJ2-7, with 8 bases fitting TRBD1. Germline V CDR1 and CDR2: GTSNPN, SVGIG (reference sequence). The V segment lost 5 bases and the J segment 3 bases; nucleotides outside the gene matches: 9. This CDR3 comprises 14 residues. The CDR3 is CAWRRRGQGYEQYF. For the CDR3, the DNA is TGTGCCTGGCGTAGACGCGGACAGGGCTACGAGCAGTACTTC. Full variable domain (outside the CDR3, taken from reference TRBV30 and TRBJ2-7): SQTIHQWPATLVQPVGSPLSLECTVEGTSNPNLYWYRQAAGRGLQLLFYSVGIGQISSEVPQNLSASRPQDRQFILSSKKLLLSDSGFYLCAWRRRGQGYEQYFGPGTRLTVT.

CDR3 in amino acids: CASSFVAPYEQYF. CDR3 nucleotide sequence: TGTGCCAGCAGTTTTGTCGCTCCCTACGAGCAGTACTTC. This chain links TRBV28 with TRBJ2-7; D is ambiguous. This CDR3 region has 13 residues. Germline CDR1 is MDHEN and CDR2 is SYDVKM. V was clipped by 3 bases and J by 2 bases, with 8 bases between them. Full variable domain (remainder filled in from reference TRBV28 and TRBJ2-7): DVKVTQSSRYLVKRTGEKVFLECVQDMDHENMFWYRQDPGLGLRLIYFSYDVKMKEKGDIPEGYSVSREKKERFSLILESASTNQTSMYLCASSFVAPYEQYFGPGTRLTVT.

This chain links TRBV19 with TRBJ1-2; TRBD1 aligns across 8 bases. Germline CDR1 and CDR2: LNHDA and SQIVND (reference sequence). V lost 5 bases and J lost 3; bases outside the gene matches: 11. This CDR3 is built from 16 residues. The CDR3 region is CASSPRDRGGYYGYTF. The CDR3 bases are TGTGCCAGTAGTCCACGCGACAGGGGAGGCTACTATGGCTACACCTTC.

This rearrangement joins TRBV21-1 to TRBJ2-7; the D segment call TRBD1 is taken from the table without a DNA check. TRBV21-1 is marked as a pseudogene. This CDR3 spans 11 amino acids. DNA of the CDR3: TGTGCCAGCAGCAATGGCTCGGAGCAGTACTTC. This gives the protein CASSNGSEQYF.

The V call is TRBV29-1, the J call TRBJ2-6, with D possibly TRBD1 on 6 matching bases. Trimming removed 4 bases from V and 3 bases from J, with 13 bases in between. Looked up from germline, CDR1 is SQVTM and CDR2 is ANQGSEA. The CDR3 contains 15 residues. CDR3 sequence: CSVAAQGFGANVLTF. As DNA, the CDR3 is TGCAGCGTTGCGGCTCAGGGGTTTGGGGCCAACGTCCTGACTTTC.

The gene calls are TRBV19 and TRBJ1-5, with TRBD1 as a possible D gene (6 bases). The CDR3 totals 13 residues. In germline, CDR1 is LNHDA, CDR2 SQIVND (reference sequence). Trimming pared 5 bases from V and 6 bases from J, leaving 11 bases between. CDR3 residues: CASSGGGGQPQHF. The CDR3 DNA reads TGTGCCAGTAGTGGGGGAGGGGGTCAGCCCCAGCATTTT.

The genes are TRBV28 and TRBJ1-3; D gene unclear. Germline V CDR1 and CDR2: MDHEN, SYDVKM. With 3 bases removed from V and 0 bases from J, the gap between germline ends came to 12 bases. CDR3 length equals 16 residues. The CDR3 sequence is CASSFSKVSSGNTIYF. The DNA of the CDR3 is TGTGCCAGCAGTTTCTCGAAGGTCAGCTCTGGAAACACCATATATTTT.